These T cell receptor beta chains were read from a single sample in a study of T-cell memory formation after mild COVID-19. TCRdb reprocessed the 5' RACE reads via MiXCR and lists one record per CDR3 protein. The top ten hold around 22% of the sample, which has over 120,000 distinct CDR3 sequences, 20% to 25% seen once. Sequencing was done on a sample of PBMCs or a T cell subset sorted from them (not recorded which). These receptor sequences come from an adult woman who had mild COVID-19 (a few samples of this study predate the infection). Cell type and time point are not known. CDR3s include the opening cysteine and the closing phenylalanine or tryptophan. Each record gives: D gene, J gene, clone size, V gene, CDR3 DNA, CDR3 protein. The D gene is left open where the match is weak. Expanded clones get a size class; other rows say once, few or many, or leave the size out.

D: TRBD2
J: TRBJ2-7
size: NA
V: TRBV7-9
DNA: TGTGCCAGCAGCCGCCCTAGCGGGAGCCTCTCCTACGAGCAGTACTTC
CDR3: CASSRPSGSLSYEQYF

D: TRBD2
J: TRBJ2-1
size: few
V: TRBV20-1
DNA: TGCAGTGCTAGAGATTTCCTAAGGGGACTAGCGGGGGTCAATGAGCAGTTCTTC
CDR3: CSARDFLRGLAGVNEQFF

D: NA
J: TRBJ1-1
size: few
V: TRBV20-1
DNA: TGCAGTGCTAGGTGGGACACTGAAGCTTTCTTT
CDR3: CSARWDTEAFF

D: TRBD1
J: TRBJ2-1
size: NA
V: TRBV5-1
DNA: TGCGCCAGCAGCGATTACAGGGGTCGCTCCTACAATGAGCAGTTCTTC
CDR3: CASSDYRGRSYNEQFF

D: TRBD1
J: TRBJ2-7
size: few
V: TRBV7-9
DNA: TGTGCCAGCAGCTTAGGACAGGGGGCCACCTACGAGCAGTACTTC
CDR3: CASSLGQGATYEQYF

D: NA
J: TRBJ2-5
size: NA
V: TRBV2
DNA: TGTGCCAGCAAGTCTAGCAGATACCAAGAGACCCAGTACTTC
CDR3: CASKSSRYQETQYF

D: NA
J: TRBJ2-1
size: NA
V: TRBV6-5
DNA: TGTGCCAGCAGATACGGGACCAGCGCTTACAATGAGCAGTTCTTC
CDR3: CASRYGTSAYNEQFF

D: TRBD1
J: TRBJ2-4
size: NA
V: TRBV12-3/TRBV12-4
DNA: TGTGCCAGCAGTGGGGGACAGTTCCTTGGCATTCAGTACTTC
CDR3: CASSGGQFLGIQYF

D: NA
J: TRBJ1-1
size: few
V: TRBV5-1
DNA: TGCGCCAGCAGCTTGCCGGGGGAGGCTGAAGTTTTCTTT
CDR3: CASSLPGEAEVFF

D: NA
J: TRBJ2-7
size: NA
V: TRBV7-9
DNA: TGTGCCAGCAGCTTAATTTCAGGGGCCCACGAGCAGTACTTC
CDR3: CASSLISGAHEQYF

D: NA
J: TRBJ2-1
size: few
V: TRBV29-1
DNA: TGCAGCGTGGAGGGCAGTCTCTCCTACAATGAGCAGTTCTTC
CDR3: CSVEGSLSYNEQFF

D: TRBD1
J: TRBJ2-7
size: few
V: TRBV7-9
DNA: TGTGCCAGCAGCTTTTCGACAGGGTACGAGCAGTACTTC
CDR3: CASSFSTGYEQYF

D: NA
J: TRBJ2-1
size: few
V: TRBV9
DNA: TGTGCCAGCAGCGTAGACGAGGGTACCGCCTACAATGAGCAGTTCTTC
CDR3: CASSVDEGTAYNEQFF

D: TRBD1
J: TRBJ2-7
size: few
V: TRBV20-1
DNA: TGCAGTGCAGAAAAGCCGGGACAGGCCTACGAGCAGTACTTC
CDR3: CSAEKPGQAYEQYF

D: NA
J: TRBJ2-7
size: many
V: TRBV29-1
DNA: TGCAGCGTTGAAGGGACAGCTCGGGAGCAGTACTTC
CDR3: CSVEGTAREQYF

D: NA
J: TRBJ2-1
size: NA
V: TRBV6-5
DNA: TGTGCCAGCAGTGAGCTCCCCAGGGGAGGGAATGAGCAGTTCTTC
CDR3: CASSELPRGGNEQFF

D: NA
J: TRBJ1-1
size: NA
V: TRBV19
DNA: TGTGCCAGTAGTAGGTCCGGAATGAACACTGAAGCTTTCTTT
CDR3: CASSRSGMNTEAFF

D: NA
J: TRBJ1-1
size: few
V: TRBV12-3/TRBV12-4
DNA: TGTGCCAGCAGTTTCGGACACATTGAAGCTTTCTTT
CDR3: CASSFGHIEAFF

D: NA
J: TRBJ2-3
size: few
V: TRBV7-3
DNA: TGTGCCAGCAGCCCCCTAGGTTTTAGCACAGATACGCAGTATTTT
CDR3: CASSPLGFSTDTQYF

D: TRBD1
J: TRBJ2-3
size: few
V: TRBV7-9
DNA: TGTGCCAGCAGCCCGACAGGGGGCGCGGGAGATACGCAGTATTTT
CDR3: CASSPTGGAGDTQYF

D: TRBD2
J: TRBJ2-7
size: few
V: TRBV20-1
DNA: TGCAGTGCCACCACTAGCGGGTATTCCTACGAGCAGTACTTC
CDR3: CSATTSGYSYEQYF

D: NA
J: TRBJ1-1
size: NA
V: TRBV5-1
DNA: TGCGCCAGCAGCTCGCTTCCAGAGGCTCGAAACACTGAAGCTTTCTTT
CDR3: CASSSLPEARNTEAFF

D: NA
J: TRBJ1-4
size: few
V: TRBV7-9
DNA: TGTGCCAGCAGCACCTGGACGGCTAATAATGAAAAACTGTTTTTT
CDR3: CASSTWTANNEKLFF

D: NA
J: TRBJ1-2
size: NA
V: TRBV6-5
DNA: TGTGCCAGCGCCGGGGGAGGGTGGACTAACTATGGCTACACCTTC
CDR3: CASAGGGWTNYGYTF

D: NA
J: TRBJ1-2
size: NA
V: TRBV4-2
DNA: TGTGCCAGCAGCCAAAGCGCAGTAATGTATGGCTACACCTTC
CDR3: CASSQSAVMYGYTF

D: NA
J: TRBJ2-3
size: NA
V: TRBV27
DNA: TGTGCCAGCAGTTTATCGGTAGGGGGGGCAGATACGCAGTATTTT
CDR3: CASSLSVGGADTQYF

D: NA
J: TRBJ2-1
size: few
V: TRBV12-3/TRBV12-4
DNA: TGTGCCAGCACCCTGGGAGGATACAATGAGCAGTTCTTC
CDR3: CASTLGGYNEQFF

D: NA
J: TRBJ1-2
size: NA
V: TRBV20-1
DNA: TGCAGTGCTAGAGATGACAGGTTAATAACCTTC
CDR3: CSARDDRLITF

D: NA
J: TRBJ2-1
size: NA
V: TRBV6-5
DNA: TGTGCCAGCAGTTACTCGGGCAGGGCGGTAAGAAATGAGCAGTTCTTC
CDR3: CASSYSGRAVRNEQFF

D: NA
J: TRBJ1-1
size: NA
V: TRBV4-1
DNA: TGCGCCAGCAGCCTTTTAGTGAACACTGAAGCTTTCTTT
CDR3: CASSLLVNTEAFF